In this sample, the clone carrying this T cell receptor (beta chain) turned up a few times. Its antigen is not known. This sample is drawn from a study of beta chain features in type 1 diabetes. The sequenced template was cDNA made from the entire isolated RNA. Sequenced by immunoSEQ multiplex PCR; TCRdb stores in-frame clones only, minus some. The sample gives 500,000 to 850,000 clones, about 14% of which show up once; just under 0.04% is in the top ten. Every donor provided one heparinised blood draw, which averaged approximately 100 mL. Study-wide results and caveats: Within each of all four CD4+ subsets, Type 1 diabetes patients had TCRB CDR3s that were moderately but significantly shorter. Sequencing from cDNA could over-represent high-TCR-expressing cells.

The CDR3 is made up of 15 amino acids. Trimming removed 0 bases at V and 5 bases at J, with 10 bases between. Per germline, CDR1 MNHEY and CDR2 SVGAGI. The rearrangement joins TRBV6-5 to TRBJ2-2; tentative D call: TRBD1 (6 bases). The sample comprised naive CD4+ T cells from blood. This TCR was recovered from a man aged 18 to 29 with type 1 diabetes. The CDR3 sequence: CASSYSGHPTGELFF. The CDR3 region has the DNA TGTGCCAGCAGTTACTCGGGACATCCAACCGGGGAGCTGTTTTTT.